The 27 T cell receptor beta chains below were found in one sample sequenced in a study of blood T cells in healthy people across ages. Sample-barcoded 5' priming and a J-beta primer mix drove a second PCR of 7 to 11 cycles. Each CDR3 protein gets one entry after TCRdb re-called the 5' RACE reads with MiXCR. The sample yields about 800,000 distinct CDR3 sequences, just under 25% seen once. The same sample was also studied in work on T cells of mothers and their children.

What was sequenced was blood. These receptors came from a boy between 10 and 17 years old in good health.

The chain combines TRBV7-9 with TRBJ1-6; D is uncertain. Between the trimmed V and J ends, which lost 6 bases and 5 bases, there was a span of 14 bases. The CDR3 contains 15 residues. Germline V lookup: CDR1 SEHNR, CDR2 FQNEAQ (reference sequence). The CDR3 loop is CASSQTQQDNSPLHF. CDR3 coding DNA: TGTGCCAGCAGTCAAACTCAGCAGGATAATTCACCCCTCCACTTT.

This clonotype turned up a few times. This chain connects TRBV7-2 to TRBJ2-7; weak D call: TRBD1 (6 bases). The CDR3 covers 14 residues. Trimming cost V 5 bases and J 2 bases, with 13 bases left between them. Germline CDR1 and CDR2: SGHTA and FQGNSA. The CDR3 DNA follows: TGTGCCAGCAGCCCGAGGACAGCAGCCTACGAGCAGTACTTC. Amino acid sequence: CASSPRTAAYEQYF.

This clonotype was recorded a few times. The V call is TRBV24-1, the J call TRBJ2-1, with no clear D. Germline V gives CDR1 KGHDR, CDR2 SFDVKD. The CDR3 has 15 residues. V dropped 3 bases and J dropped 0 bases, with 8 bases sitting between them. In DNA form, the CDR3 reads TGTGCCACCAGTGATGGCCTTATCTCCTACAATGAGCAGTTCTTC. Protein sequence: CATSDGLISYNEQFF.

This clonotype was recorded once. The V and J genes are TRBV27 and TRBJ2-2, with D possibly TRBD1 on 6 matching bases. The CDR3 consists of 18 residues. Trimming shortened V by 1 base and J by 5 bases, and 20 bases separated the two germline ends. Germline V lookup: CDR1 MNHEY, CDR2 SMNVEV (reference sequence). CDR3 in amino acids: CASSLFWTADWRTGELFF. CDR3 in DNA: TGTGCCAGCAGTTTATTTTGGACAGCCGATTGGAGAACCGGGGAGCTGTTTTTT.

This clonotype is a singleton in its sample. The V call is TRBV7-2, the J call TRBJ2-3; 9 bases agree with TRBD2. This CDR3 comprises 16 residues. With V trimmed by 1 base and J by 4 bases, 6 bases remained unmatched. Looked up from germline, CDR1 is SGHTA and CDR2 is FQGNSA. This chain's CDR3 is CASSLGLAGPSDTQYF. Here the CDR3 DNA reads TGTGCCAGCAGCTTAGGGCTAGCGGGGCCTTCAGATACGCAGTATTTT.

This clonotype was observed a few times. The chain recombines TRBV27 with TRBJ2-7; TRBD1 might be the D (5 bases). CDR3 length equals 13 residues. Between the trimmed V and J ends, which lost 3 bases and 3 bases, there was a span of 9 bases. Germline-derived CDR1 and CDR2 are MNHEY and SMNVEV (reference sequence). Written as DNA, the CDR3 is TGTGCCAGCAGTTTTATAGACAGCTACGAGCAGTACTTC. It encodes CASSFIDSYEQYF.

The DNA of the CDR3 is TGCGCCAGCAGCTTCAAGAGAGGGGGCTACGAGCAGTACTTC. This gives the protein CASSFKRGGYEQYF. J is TRBJ2-7 and V is TRBV5-1; D possibly corresponds to TRBD1 (6 bases). Germline V gene sequence: CDR1 SGHRS, CDR2 YFSETQ. This CDR3 region has 14 residues. V shed 2 bases and J shed 3 bases, with 12 bases lying between them.

The V gene is TRBV3-1, the J gene TRBJ2-4; 7 bases align to TRBD2. V dropped 1 base and J dropped 6; count of bases not matched to a gene: 3. In germline, CDR1 is LGHDT, CDR2 YNNKEL (reference sequence). The CDR3 has 14 residues. CDR3 in amino acids: CASSQVGGRNIQYF. The CDR3 DNA reads TGTGCCAGCAGCCAAGTTGGCGGGAGAAACATTCAGTACTTC.

The chain is built from TRBV28 and TRBJ2-7; 9 bases are shared with TRBD1. The germline gives CDR1 MDHEN, CDR2 SYDVKM. Trimming removed 1 base from V and 3 bases from J; junction bases left unmatched: 4. CDR3 length: 15 amino acids. The DNA for the CDR3 is TGTGCCAGCAGTTTATTAGGGACAGGGAACTACGAGCAGTACTTC. This encodes CASSLLGTGNYEQYF. Variable domain in full (rest from reference TRBV28 and TRBJ2-7): DVKVTQSSRYLVKRTGEKVFLECVQDMDHENMFWYRQDPGLGLRLIYFSYDVKMKEKGDIPEGYSVSREKKERFSLILESASTNQTSMYLCASSLLGTGNYEQYFGPGTRLTVT.

The chain uses TRBV7-2 and TRBJ2-3, with 9 bases aligning to TRBD2. Germline V gives CDR1 SGHTA, CDR2 FQGNSA. V was clipped by 2 bases and J by 4 bases; unmatched bases: 1. The CDR3 consists of 14 residues. DNA of the CDR3: TGTGCCAGCAGCTTAATAGCGGGGGCAGATACGCAGTATTTT. Translating gives CASSLIAGADTQYF.

The sample holds a few counts of this clonotype. J is TRBJ2-7 and V is TRBV6-2 or TRBV6-3; 8 bases match TRBD1. The CDR3 covers 14 residues. Germline V gene sequence: CDR1 MNHEY, CDR2 SVGEGT. V trimming: 6 bases; J trimming: 2 bases; junction bases outside the gene matches: 6. The CDR3 loop is CASSPGQEPYEQYF. For the CDR3, the DNA is TGTGCCAGCAGCCCGGGACAGGAGCCCTACGAGCAGTACTTC.

The chain recombines TRBV7-2 with TRBJ2-7; 8 bases agree with TRBD1. The germline gives CDR1 SGHTA, CDR2 FQGNSA. The CDR3 length is 13 residues. Unmatched junction bases numbered 6, after V lost 5 bases and J lost 6 bases. The CDR3: CASSNDRGGEQYF. CDR3 DNA: TGTGCCAGCAGCAACGACAGGGGAGGCGAGCAGTACTTC.

This clonotype was seen just once. V is TRBV4-3 and J is TRBJ2-1; 7 bases are a match to TRBD2. This CDR3 spans 14 amino acids. The germline gives CDR1 LGHNA, CDR2 YSLEER. With V trimmed by 0 bases and J by 8 bases, 4 bases remained unmatched. Here the CDR3 reads CASSQEREWHEQFF. CDR3 coding DNA: TGCGCCAGCAGCCAAGAGCGGGAGTGGCATGAGCAGTTCTTC.

Here the CDR3 reads CSASGTGTNQPQHF. The CDR3 nucleotides are TGCAGTGCTAGTGGGACAGGCACTAATCAGCCCCAGCATTTT. The V and J genes are TRBV20-1 and TRBJ1-5; TRBD1 matches at 8 bases. V was pared by 3 bases and J by 4 bases, with 5 bases of the junction left unmatched. Germline V CDR1 and CDR2: DFQATT, SNEGSKA (reference sequence). CDR3 length: 14 residues.

The J gene is TRBJ2-7, the V gene TRBV6-1; 9 positions agree with TRBD2. The CDR3 is made up of 14 amino acids. The germline CDR1 and CDR2 sequences are MNHNS and SASEGT. V gave up 6 bases and J gave up 5 bases; unmatched junction bases: 8. The CDR3 DNA sequence: TGTGCCAGCAGGCGAGCGGGAGGCTCGAACGAGCAGTACTTC. It specifies CASRRAGGSNEQYF.

This clonotype was recorded a few times. The chain links TRBV20-1 to TRBJ2-7; 10 nucleotides align to TRBD2. CDR3 length equals 16 residues. Germline trimming cut 3 bases from V and 5 bases from J; bases unmatched to any gene: 13. Germline CDR1 is DFQATT and CDR2 is SNEGSKA (reference sequence). In DNA, the CDR3 is TGCAGTGCTAGGGAGTTGGGGCTAGCGGGAGACAACGAGCAGTACTTC. It yields the protein CSARELGLAGDNEQYF.

This rearrangement joins TRBV7-2 to TRBJ2-7; 8 bases line up with TRBD1. Germline-derived CDR1 and CDR2 are SGHTA and FQGNSA. CDR3 length equals 16 residues. V lost 6 bases and J lost 2; bases outside the gene matches: 12. CDR3 amino acids: CASRDPGGPPPYEQYF. DNA of the CDR3: TGTGCCAGCAGGGACCCAGGGGGCCCCCCTCCCTACGAGCAGTACTTC.

CDR3 sequence reads: CATMRRTPWAYEQYF. Here the CDR3 DNA reads TGTGCCACGATGCGGCGGACCCCCTGGGCCTACGAGCAGTACTTC. The J gene is TRBJ2-7, the V gene TRBV11-2; D unresolved. This CDR3 comprises 15 residues. The germline gives CDR1 SGHAT, CDR2 FQNNGV. With 10 bases removed from V and 2 bases from J, the gap between germline ends came to 21 bases.

This clonotype was detected only a few times. V gene TRBV4-3 combines with J gene TRBJ1-4; D is ambiguous. Germline V lookup: CDR1 LGHNA, CDR2 YSLEER. Trimming took off 1 base at V and 7 bases at J, with 13 bases between the two ends. The CDR3 runs 15 residues. The CDR3 DNA reads as TGCGCCAGCAGCCAAGGCCGATTAGAAGGTGAAAAACTGTTTTTT. Translation: CASSQGRLEGEKLFF.

The chain uses TRBV11-2 and TRBJ2-5; the match to TRBD1 covers 7 bases. The DNA end favors TRBJ2-1, so the J call may be wrong. The germline V gene has CDR1 SGHAT and CDR2 FQNNGV. The CDR3 runs to 16 residues. The CDR3 region is CASSFPRQGKNNEQFF. The DNA for the CDR3 is TGTGCCAGCAGCTTCCCCCGACAGGGTAAGAACAATGAGCAGTTCTTC.

In its sample, this clonotype was seen many times. The rearrangement uses TRBV7-9 and TRBJ2-5; D gene unclear. CDR1 and CDR2 (germline): SEHNR, FQNEAQ (reference sequence). CDR3 size: 12 residues. Trimming pared 5 bases from V and 0 bases from J, leaving 4 bases between. The CDR3 nucleotides read TGTGCCAGCAGCCAAGACCAAGAGACCCAGTACTTC. Its translation is CASSQDQETQYF.

This clonotype was seen more than once but under ten times. The chain links TRBV10-3 to TRBJ2-6; 8 bases fit TRBD1. Germline assignment: CDR1 ENHRY and CDR2 SYGVKD. V lost 6 bases and J lost 0; bases outside the gene matches: 10. CDR3 length: 18 residues. DNA for the CDR3: TGTGCCATCAGATCATCCGGGACAGGACCCTCTGGGGCCAACGTCCTGACTTTC. As protein: CAIRSSGTGPSGANVLTF.

This clonotype occurred a few times. The CDR3 nucleotides read TGCGCCAGCAGCTGCTCCCGTTTTTTTTGGGGAGCGCCCTACAATGAGCAGTTCTTC. Translation: CASSCSRFFWGAPYNEQFF. This chain joins TRBV5-1 and TRBJ2-1, with D possibly being TRBD2 (5 bases). This CDR3 is built from 19 residues. Germline CDR1 SGHRS, CDR2 YFSETQ. Trimming removed 3 bases at V and 2 bases at J, with 24 bases between.

This rearrangement joins TRBV5-1 to TRBJ2-3; tentatively, D is TRBD2 (5 bases). The V gene's germline CDR1 is SGHRS and CDR2 YFSETQ. The CDR3 is 15 amino acids. Trimming stripped 6 bases from V and 4 bases from J, with 18 bases between. CDR3 bases: TGCGCCAGCACCGAGGGCCCAGACGCGGCAGATACGCAGTATTTT. It encodes CASTEGPDAADTQYF.

The CDR3 coding sequence is TGTGCCAGCAGCCCGATTTCTCAAGGGTCAGATACGCAGTATTTT. This translates into CASSPISQGSDTQYF. The chain recombines TRBV4-2 with TRBJ2-3; D not certain. Germline V lookup: CDR1 LGHNA, CDR2 YNFKEQ. The germline V and J ends were trimmed by 4 bases and 4 bases, with 15 bases remaining between them. This CDR3 region has 15 residues.

The chain employs TRBV9 and TRBJ1-1; 7 bases align to TRBD1. Trimming took 4 bases from V and 0 from J; bases not matched to a gene: 9. Germline CDR1 and CDR2: SGDLS and YYNGEE. CDR3 size: 16 residues. The CDR3 sequence: CASSPRTGTVNTEAFF. As DNA, the CDR3 is TGTGCCAGCAGCCCTCGGACAGGTACTGTGAACACTGAAGCTTTCTTT.

The sample holds a few counts of this clonotype. At one end the junction does not follow the germline gene, possibly because of a read error. The chain couples TRBV7-2 to TRBJ1-4; D may be TRBD1 (6 bases). CDR3 size: 15 residues. Germline assignment: CDR1 SGHTA and CDR2 FQGNSA. The CDR3 here is CASSQSSGGYEKLLF. DNA of the CDR3: TGTGCCAGCAGCCAATCGTCCGGGGGCTATGAAAAACTGCTTTTT.